This TCR beta chain comes out of a study of CD4 T cells in relation to SARS-CoV-2 and coronaviruses. General study findings and limits: Pre-pandemic and post-infection samples never came from the same donor.

Sequenced by immunoSEQ multiplex PCR; TCRdb stores in-frame clones only, minus some. The sample consists of about 19,000 clones, roughly 80% of them appearing once. This clone was recorded a few times. Its antigen is still unknown. The germline V gene has CDR1 SGHDT and CDR2 YYEEEE. V lost 4 bases and J lost 2; bases outside the gene matches: 8. The CDR3 sequence is 15 residues long. CD4+ T cells from unexposed donors were obtained before the COVID-19 pandemic (2011-2018). The cells were cultured for about ten days before CD4+ T cells were isolated. Testing used SARS-CoV-2 S/N and four cold-coronavirus spikes on unexposed-donor CD4+ T cells, cells permitting.

The rearrangement uses TRBV5-6 and TRBJ2-7, with TRBD1 identical over 8 bases. The clonotype was recovered from a human donor in good health. The source material was CD4+ T cells from PBMCs, cultured in vitro. CDR3 DNA: TGTGCCAGCAGCCTGGGGACAGGAGTCCCCTACGAGCAGTACTTC. Encoded protein: CASSLGTGVPYEQYF.